The 8 T cell receptor beta chains presented below share a single source sample, sequenced in a study of patients and donors after allogeneic stem cell transplantation. TCRdb itself ran the RT-PCR reads through MiXCR, one entry per CDR3 protein. Of 410,000 or so distinct CDR3 sequences in the sample, 16% were seen once. Sequencing was done on a sample of blood, either unsorted or a sorted T cell fraction (not recorded which). All receptors come from a human donor who was either an allogeneic HSCT recipient or a stem cell or donor lymphocyte infusion donor (not recorded which). It is not recorded whose cells these are; they may come from a transplant donor.

This clonotype showed up just a few times. The chain is built from TRBV10-3 and TRBJ1-1, with D maybe TRBD1 (5 bases). The V and J ends lost 6 bases and 1 base respectively, with 9 bases between them. The CDR3 is 13 amino acids. CDR1 and CDR2 from the germline V gene are ENHRY and SYGVKD. The CDR3 here is CAIRGEENTEAFF. CDR3 coding DNA: TGTGCCATCAGGGGGGAAGAGAACACTGAAGCTTTCTTT.

This clonotype was recorded at least ten times. The chain recombines TRBV15 with TRBJ1-1; D might be TRBD1 (5 bases). Trimming stripped 8 bases from V and 4 bases from J, with 11 bases between. The CDR3 loop spans 12 amino acids. The V gene's germline CDR1 is LNHNV and CDR2 YYDKDF (reference sequence). CDR3 nucleotides: TGTGCCACCCCGGCGGGGGGCACTGAAGCTTTCTTT. It encodes CATPAGGTEAFF.

In this sample, this clonotype turned up a few times. The genes are TRBV19 and TRBJ1-2; 7 bases are a match to TRBD1. Germline CDR1 LNHDA, CDR2 SQIVND (reference sequence). Trimming at V came to 4 bases and at J to 8 bases, leaving 4 bases not matched to a gene. This CDR3 comprises 12 residues. CDR3 sequence: CASSTTGLGYTF. The CDR3 DNA reads TGTGCCAGTAGTACGACAGGGCTCGGCTACACCTTC.

The gene calls are TRBV18 and TRBJ1-1; D possibly corresponds to TRBD1 (5 bases). V was cut by 3 bases and J by 7 bases, with 12 bases left in between. The CDR3 contains 13 residues. Per the germline V gene, CDR1 is KGHSH and CDR2 is LQKENI. The CDR3 region is CASSPPDRIEAFF. CDR3 DNA sequence: TGTGCCAGCTCACCGCCAGACAGAATTGAAGCTTTCTTT.

This clonotype was picked up a small number of times. V is TRBV11-2 and J is TRBJ2-2; weak D call: TRBD2 (5 bases). V was shortened by 5 bases and J by 2 bases, with 15 bases between the two germline ends. CDR1 SGHAT and CDR2 FQNNGV come from the germline V gene. The CDR3 extends over 16 amino acids. CDR3 coding DNA: TGTGCCAGCAGCAGAGACGGACTTCCAAACACCGGGGAGCTGTTTTTT. It is translated as CASSRDGLPNTGELFF.

This clonotype appeared many times. The J gene is TRBJ1-1, the V gene TRBV29-1; tentatively, D is TRBD1 (5 bases). Trimming cost V 1 base and J 7 bases, with 10 bases left between them. CDR1 and CDR2 from the germline V gene are SQVTM and ANQGSEA. The CDR3 length is 12 residues. The CDR3 is CSVEGQGYEAFF. CDR3 coding DNA: TGCAGCGTTGAAGGGCAGGGATATGAAGCTTTCTTT.

This clonotype has only a few counts. The J gene is TRBJ2-5, the V gene TRBV20-1; 10 nucleotides agree with TRBD2. Germline V gene sequence: CDR1 DFQATT, CDR2 SNEGSKA (reference sequence). The CDR3 sequence is 13 residues long. In nucleotides, the CDR3 is TGCAGCAGTAGCGGGGGGATTCAAGAGACCCAGTACTTC. Translating gives CSSSGGIQETQYF.

The chain recombines TRBV4-3 with TRBJ1-6; D uncertain. The CDR3 totals 15 residues. From germline, CDR1 is LGHNA and CDR2 YSLEER. The V and J ends lost 4 bases and 8 bases respectively, with 15 bases between them. CDR3 DNA sequence: TGCGCCAGCAGCCGTCGGCCTGGATTGGATTCACCCCTCCACTTT. Translated: CASSRRPGLDSPLHF.